The clone carrying this T cell receptor beta chain was observed many times. What it binds is not known. What was amplified from RNA transcripts were TCR beta CDR3 regions. HTBI primers were the set used in a first-round RT-PCR of the TCR CDR3. A single record per CDR3 protein comes from TCRdb applying MiXCR to the multiplex PCR reads. The repertoire holds 500,000 to 550,000 distinct CDR3 sequences, with 20% as singletons. The study defined stable Graves' hyperthyroidism as no ophthalmopathy progression within 18 months. This entry comes from a study of T cells in Graves' hyperthyroidism and ophthalmopathy. Study-wide results and caveats: The blood repertoire included most of the expanded thyroid clonotypes above 0.001. Prediction of ophthalmopathy progression came a median 6.5 months pre-onset.

The V end was cut by 2 bases, the J end by 9 bases, with 13 bases between. This CDR3 has 13 residues. Germline CDR1 SNHLY, CDR2 FYNNEI. The chain employs TRBV2 and TRBJ1-1; D uncertain. The sequenced sample was blood. This clonotype was sampled from a man aged 18 to 35 with Graves' hyperthyroidism. The DNA of the CDR3 is TGTGCCAGCAGTGAATCTCCCCGAGGGCAAGCTTTCTTT. It is translated as CASSESPRGQAFF.